This T cell receptor (beta chain) was recorded in a study of radiotherapy plus CTLA-4 blockade in lung cancer. As concerns this clone: Antigen unknown. The germline gene is not matched at one end of the junction; a read error may be the cause. Other DNA sequences of this sample code for an identical CDR3.

Some clones are missing from TCRdb's copy, which holds only in-frame ones; the method was immunoSEQ multiplex PCR. Of some 94,000 clones in the sample, roughly 80% were seen once. Study-level results: Reported findings show early blood T cell clone dynamics, with interferon-beta, best predicted response.

Germline V lookup: CDR1 MNHNS, CDR2 SASEGT. The CDR3 spans 14 residues. This TCR was recovered from a human donor with non-small cell lung cancer that progressed on radiotherapy plus ipilimumab. Sequencing was performed on peripheral blood, taken from a patient treated with radiotherapy plus ipilimumab. The chain recombines TRBV6-1 with TRBJ2-5, with D possibly TRBD2 on 6 matching bases. The CDR3 DNA is TGTGCCAGTAGTGAATTAGCGGAACAAGAGACCCAGTACTTC. Protein product: CASSELAEQETQYF.